One sample yielded the 32 T cell receptor beta chains listed below, sequenced in a study of blood T cells in healthy people across ages. A second roughly 7 to 11 cycle PCR used barcoded and J-beta primers. TCRdb reanalysed the 5' RACE reads using MiXCR and keeps one entry per CDR3 protein. The table has 920,000 or so distinct CDR3 sequences, 40% to 45% seen once. The specimen sequenced was blood. These TCRs come from a woman aged 60-75 years in good health.

This chain connects TRBV6-5 to TRBJ2-4, with a possible D match to TRBD2 (6 bases). The J call may be faulty, since TRBJ2-7 better matches the DNA end. This CDR3 region has 17 residues. Germline V CDR1 and CDR2: MNHEY, SVGAGI. CDR3 DNA sequence: TGTGCCAGCAGTTATCGCCCGGGGGTGGGGCGACCCTACGAGCAGTACTTC. This translates into CASSYRPGVGRPYEQYF.

This clonotype was recorded once. The rearrangement links TRBV10-3 to TRBJ2-7, with 9 bases matching TRBD2. Trimming cost V 4 bases and J 4 bases; bases outside gene matches: 11. The germline V gene has CDR1 ENHRY and CDR2 SYGVKD. The length of the CDR3 is 16 residues. The CDR3 nucleotides read TGTGCCATCAGTGCCATAGCGGGAGTTAAGGAGTACGAGCAGTACTTC. Amino acids: CAISAIAGVKEYEQYF.

This rearrangement joins TRBV20-1 to TRBJ2-2, with 8 bases that match TRBD1. The V segment lost 4 bases and the J segment 1 base; nucleotides outside the gene matches: 2. The CDR3 is 14 residues long. CDR1 is DFQATT, CDR2 SNEGSKA, per germline (reference sequence). CDR3 region: CSAKQGGNTGELFF. CDR3 nucleotides: TGCAGTGCTAAACAGGGGGGGAACACCGGGGAGCTGTTTTTT.

This chain connects TRBV20-1 to TRBJ1-1; D might be TRBD1 (6 bases). Between the trimmed V and J ends, which lost 6 bases and 1 base, there was a span of 12 bases. CDR1 and CDR2 (germline): DFQATT, SNEGSKA (reference sequence). The CDR3 runs 13 residues. This chain's CDR3 is CSAPGAWNTEAFF. DNA for the CDR3: TGCAGTGCCCCAGGGGCTTGGAACACTGAAGCTTTCTTT.

This chain uses TRBV27 with TRBJ2-5; D is perhaps TRBD2 (5 bases). CDR3 size: 16 residues. Germline-derived CDR1 and CDR2 are MNHEY and SMNVEV (reference sequence). V was pared by 4 bases and J by 11 bases, with 26 bases between. The CDR3 bases are TGTGCCAGCAGTTCCCCCCGAGGGATCAGCGGCAATGAGCAGTACTTC. As protein: CASSSPRGISGNEQYF.

This clonotype was seen once. The chain recombines TRBV29-1 with TRBJ2-7, with D maybe TRBD2 (5 bases). Per germline, CDR1 SQVTM and CDR2 ANQGSEA. Trimming removed 5 bases at V and 4 bases at J, with 12 bases between. CDR3 length: 12 residues. The CDR3 bases are TGCAGCGTTACTAGTTCTGGGTACGAGCAGTACTTC. Its translation: CSVTSSGYEQYF.

This clonotype was observed a handful of times. CDR3 DNA sequence: TGCGCCAGCAGCCCTGACAGGGATCCTTCCTACGAGCAGTACTTC. It specifies CASSPDRDPSYEQYF. The chain recombines TRBV10-1 with TRBJ2-7, with TRBD1 matching over 7 bases. CDR3 length: 15 residues. With V trimmed by 6 bases and J by 1 base, 9 bases remained unmatched. Germline loops: CDR1 WNHNN, CDR2 SYGVQD (reference sequence).

This sequence joins TRBV2 and TRBJ1-1; the D is unclear. This CDR3 is built from 15 residues. Germline CDR1 reads SNHLY; CDR2 reads FYNNEI. V was pared by 6 bases and J by 10 bases, with 24 bases between. Here the CDR3 DNA reads TGTGCCAGCAGCCCGCCCCTGGCCCAACGCCCCGCAGCTTTCTTT. Amino acids: CASSPPLAQRPAAFF. The full variable domain, completed using reference TRBV2 and TRBJ1-1, is EPEVTQTPSHQVTQMGQEVILRCVPISNHLYFYWYRQILGQKVEFLVSFYNNEISEKSEIFDDQFSVERPDGSNFTLKIRSTKLEDSAMYFCASSPPLAQRPAAFFGQGTRLTVV.

The table lists this clonotype with a few counts. The gene calls are TRBV3-1 and TRBJ2-2; D is ambiguous. Germline assignment: CDR1 LGHDT and CDR2 YNNKEL (reference sequence). The CDR3 is 16 residues long. With 0 bases removed from V and 0 bases from J, the gap between germline ends came to 8 bases. Written as DNA, the CDR3 is TGTGCCAGCAGCCAAGAGTCCCGAACGAACACCGGGGAGCTGTTTTTT. The encoded protein is CASSQESRTNTGELFF.

V is TRBV6-1 and J is TRBJ1-5; D gene uncertain. The CDR3 spans 14 residues. The ends were cut back, 7 bases at V and 0 bases at J, with 10 bases in the middle. The germline V gene has CDR1 MNHNS and CDR2 SASEGT. Written as DNA, the CDR3 is TGTGCCAGCATCCCGTCTAATAGCAATCAGCCCCAGCATTTT. Amino acids: CASIPSNSNQPQHF.

This clonotype was detected only a few times. The chain employs TRBV4-1 and TRBJ2-5, with a possible D match to TRBD1 (5 bases). Trimming cost V 0 bases and J 11 bases, with 16 bases left between them. This CDR3 has 14 amino acids. Germline CDR1 MGHRA, CDR2 YSYEKL. The CDR3 is CASSQDLHRPGQYF. CDR3 sequence (DNA): TGCGCCAGCAGCCAAGATCTTCACCGGCCAGGGCAGTACTTC.

This clonotype was found many times. The chain has TRBV20-1 and TRBJ2-5; 9 bases line up with TRBD2. V shed 1 base and J 0 bases; nucleotides not matched to a gene: 6. Germline V gene sequence: CDR1 DFQATT, CDR2 SNEGSKA (reference sequence). This CDR3 region has 16 residues. The CDR3 DNA is TGCAGTGCTAGAGGTTCTGCGGGAGGGTACCAAGAGACCCAGTACTTC. It yields the protein CSARGSAGGYQETQYF.

Concerning this clonotype itself: At one boundary the junction diverges from the germline segment, which might be a read error. The gene calls are TRBV3-1 and TRBJ2-1; D remains unclear. Germline CDR1 is LGHDT and CDR2 is YNNKEL (reference sequence). There are 12 residues in the CDR3. CDR3 sequence: CTSSLRYNEQFF. CDR3 in DNA: TGTACCAGCAGCCTCAGATACAATGAGCAGTTCTTC.

The DNA of the CDR3 is TGTGCCAGCAGCCAAGATATAGGACAGCCTAGCACAGATACGCAGTATTTT. This gives the protein CASSQDIGQPSTDTQYF. The V and J genes are TRBV3-1 and TRBJ2-3; TRBD1 might be the D (6 bases). The CDR3 covers 17 residues. CDR1 is LGHDT and CDR2 is YNNKEL in the germline V gene (reference sequence). Trimming stripped 0 bases from V and 0 bases from J, with 13 bases between.

V gene TRBV20-1 combines with J gene TRBJ2-1; 10 nucleotides line up with TRBD1. Judging by the DNA end, TRBJ2-7 fits better; the J call may be wrong. This CDR3 spans 15 amino acids. The germline CDR1 and CDR2 sequences are DFQATT and SNEGSKA (reference sequence). CDR3 in amino acids: CSARIGQGDYNEQYF. The CDR3 nucleotides read TGCAGTGCTAGAATCGGACAGGGGGACTACAATGAGCAGTACTTC.

This clonotype was counted at least ten times. This chain links TRBV29-1 with TRBJ2-7; D is unclear. This CDR3 region has 12 residues. Trimming removed 6 bases at V and 2 bases at J, with 11 bases between. Germline V gene lookup returns CDR1 SQVTM and CDR2 ANQGSEA. The CDR3 is CSVQPNTYEQYF. DNA for the CDR3: TGCAGCGTGCAGCCAAACACCTACGAGCAGTACTTC.

The sample holds a few counts of this clonotype. The chain links TRBV27 to TRBJ2-3; 7 bases are a match to TRBD1. J gave up 0 bases and V 8 bases, and 5 bases lay outside the gene matches. This CDR3 is built from 14 residues. In germline, CDR1 is MNHEY, CDR2 SMNVEV (reference sequence). CDR3 loop: CASRDSPSTDTQYF. The CDR3 bases are TGTGCCAGCCGGGACAGCCCTAGCACAGATACGCAGTATTTT.

The J gene is TRBJ2-7, the V gene TRBV12-3 or TRBV12-4; 7 bases align to TRBD1. Trimming removed 6 bases from V and 2 bases from J; junction bases left unmatched: 10. This CDR3 contains 15 residues. Written as DNA, the CDR3 is TGTGCCAGCAGAAGACAGGGCAGGAAACCCTACGAGCAGTACTTC. Its translation: CASRRQGRKPYEQYF.

The table lists this clonotype with a count of one. This chain connects TRBV7-2 to TRBJ2-1; D may be TRBD2 (5 bases). This CDR3 is built from 15 residues. Germline CDR1 is SGHTA and CDR2 is FQGNSA. The V gene lost 6 bases and the J gene lost 4 bases, with 16 bases spanning the gap. CDR3 loop: CASSPLGPNYNEQFF. Written as DNA, the CDR3 is TGTGCCAGCAGTCCACTAGGGCCAAATTACAATGAGCAGTTCTTC.

The CDR3 spells CASSLVSGRSNEQFF. Here the CDR3 DNA reads TGTGCCAGCAGCTTAGTATCTGGCAGGAGCAATGAGCAGTTCTTC. The chain combines TRBV7-6 with TRBJ2-1; D ambiguous. The CDR3 contains 15 residues. Trimming took 1 base from V and 6 from J, leaving 13 bases between them. Germline CDR1 and CDR2: SGHVS and FNYEAQ.

The chain joins TRBV28 to TRBJ2-5; D might be TRBD1 (6 bases). The CDR3 sequence is 14 residues long. Trimming took 7 bases from V and 2 from J, leaving 14 bases between them. Germline CDR1 reads MDHEN; CDR2 reads SYDVKM. CDR3 sequence: CASTIYREQETQYF. The CDR3, as DNA: TGTGCCAGCACCATATACAGGGAACAAGAGACCCAGTACTTC. Supplemented by reference TRBV28 and TRBJ2-5, the full variable domain reads DVKVTQSSRYLVKRTGEKVFLECVQDMDHENMFWYRQDPGLGLRLIYFSYDVKMKEKGDIPEGYSVSREKKERFSLILESASTNQTSMYLCASTIYREQETQYFGPGTRLLVL.

The V call is TRBV10-3, the J call TRBJ2-3; 11 nucleotides line up with TRBD2. Unmatched junction bases numbered 6, after V lost 8 bases and J lost 5 bases. The CDR3 covers 14 residues. Germline CDR1 reads ENHRY; CDR2 reads SYGVKD. The CDR3 sequence is CAIGGLAGKDTQYF. In nucleotides, the CDR3 is TGTGCCATCGGAGGACTAGCGGGTAAAGATACGCAGTATTTT.

The CDR3 loop reads CASSSRGLEQYF. CDR3 sequence (DNA): TGTGCCAGCAGCTCCCGGGGGCTCGAGCAGTACTTC. The rearrangement uses TRBV13 and TRBJ2-4; D possibly matches TRBD1 or TRBD2 (6 bases each). The assigned J gene may be wrong: the sequence end matches TRBJ2-7 better. CDR1 is PRHDT and CDR2 is FYEKMQ in the germline V gene (reference sequence). The CDR3 runs to 12 residues.

This clonotype was seen only a few times. V is TRBV5-8 and J is TRBJ1-1; no definite D call. Per germline, CDR1 SGHTS and CDR2 YDEGEE. Trimming left V 2 bases short and J 3 bases short, with 14 bases between. This CDR3 is 15 amino acids long. CDR3 in amino acids: CASSLIMDGYTEAFF. The CDR3 DNA sequence: TGTGCCAGCAGCTTAATAATGGACGGCTACACTGAAGCTTTCTTT.

This chain links TRBV20-1 with TRBJ2-1, with TRBD2 identical over 11 bases. This CDR3 has 16 residues. Germline CDR1 DFQATT, CDR2 SNEGSKA (reference sequence). The J segment lost 9 bases and the V segment lost 4 bases, leaving 14 bases of the junction unmatched. CDR3 bases: TGCAGTGCTATCGGATCAACTAGCGGGAGTATTGGTGAGCAGTTCTTC. This encodes CSAIGSTSGSIGEQFF.

V and J are TRBV24-1 and TRBJ1-5, with 9 positions matching TRBD1. J gave up 5 bases and V 3 bases, and 4 bases lay outside the gene matches. Germline lookup yields CDR1 KGHDR and CDR2 SFDVKD. This CDR3 region has 15 residues. The DNA of the CDR3 is TGTGCCACCAGTGATGCCAGGACAGGGGATCAGCCCCAGCATTTT. Translating gives CATSDARTGDQPQHF.

This clonotype was counted between two and nine times. This chain uses TRBV18 with TRBJ1-5; D not resolved. Germline CDR1 is KGHSH and CDR2 is LQKENI. The CDR3 consists of 16 residues. Trimming took off 6 bases at V and 4 bases at J, with 19 bases between the two ends. The CDR3 coding sequence is TGTGCCAGCTCTCCCGTGGGCAGAGAGCTAAATCAGCCCCAGCATTTT. Translating it yields CASSPVGRELNQPQHF.

The chain carries TRBV27 and TRBJ2-5; 14 positions agree with TRBD2. The J call may be faulty, since TRBJ2-7 better matches the DNA end. Per germline, CDR1 MNHEY and CDR2 SMNVEV (reference sequence). CDR3 length equals 17 residues. The CDR3 is CASSDPGGLAGVREQYF. The CDR3 DNA follows: TGTGCCAGCAGTGATCCCGGGGGACTAGCGGGAGTACGCGAGCAGTACTTC.

CDR3 DNA: TGTGCCAGCAGCTCGCGACTAGCGGGAGTCAATGGCGGTGAGCAGTTCTTC. Translated: CASSSRLAGVNGGEQFF. The chain carries TRBV11-1 and TRBJ2-1; 12 bases align to TRBD2. The CDR3 totals 17 residues. Germline V lookup: CDR1 SGHAT, CDR2 FQDESV (reference sequence). V shed 4 bases and J 9 bases; nucleotides not matched to a gene: 13.

The rearrangement uses TRBV20-1 and TRBJ2-5; D possibly corresponds to TRBD2 (6 bases). This CDR3 region has 13 residues. V lost 5 bases and J 4 bases, leaving 14 bases between the germline ends. The germline V gene has CDR1 DFQATT and CDR2 SNEGSKA (reference sequence). CDR3 DNA sequence: TGCAGTGCTCCATATCTGGGGGGAGAGACCCAGTACTTC. Encoded protein: CSAPYLGGETQYF.

V gene TRBV3-1 combines with J gene TRBJ2-5, with 10 positions matching TRBD2. CDR3 size: 15 residues. Unmatched junction bases numbered 10, after V lost 1 base and J lost 11 bases. The germline V gene has CDR1 LGHDT and CDR2 YNNKEL (reference sequence). The CDR3 sequence: CASSQVAGGTHEQYF. CDR3 nucleotide sequence: TGTGCCAGCAGCCAAGTAGCGGGAGGAACCCATGAGCAGTACTTC.

This chain links TRBV28 with TRBJ1-1; 8 bases align to TRBD1. Germline V gene data show CDR1 as MDHEN and CDR2 as SYDVKM. CDR3 length: 12 amino acids. The V segment lost 7 bases and the J segment 6 bases; nucleotides outside the gene matches: 4. The CDR3 is CASNSDRAEAFF. Written as DNA, the CDR3 is TGTGCCAGCAATTCGGACAGGGCTGAAGCTTTCTTT.